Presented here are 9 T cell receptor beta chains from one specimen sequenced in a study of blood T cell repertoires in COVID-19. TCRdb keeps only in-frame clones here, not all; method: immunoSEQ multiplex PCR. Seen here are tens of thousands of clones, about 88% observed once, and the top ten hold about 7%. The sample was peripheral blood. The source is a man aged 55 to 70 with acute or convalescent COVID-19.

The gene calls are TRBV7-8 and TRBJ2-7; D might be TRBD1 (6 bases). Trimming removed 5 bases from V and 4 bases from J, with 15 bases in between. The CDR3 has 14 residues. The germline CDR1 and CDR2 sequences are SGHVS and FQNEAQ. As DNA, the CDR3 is TGTGCCAGCAGCCACAGTCCAGGGGCATACGAGCAGTACTTC. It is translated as CASSHSPGAYEQYF.

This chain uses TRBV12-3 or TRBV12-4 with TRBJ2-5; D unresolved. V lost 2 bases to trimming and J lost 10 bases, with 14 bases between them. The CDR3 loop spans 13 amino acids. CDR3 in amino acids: CASSLPTRTVQYF. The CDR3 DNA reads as TGTGCCAGCAGTTTACCCACCAGAACAGTCCAGTACTTC.

DNA for the CDR3: TGTGCCAGCAGTTACGACGGGAAGGGCTACACCTTC. Its translation: CASSYDGKGYTF. The chain combines TRBV6-5 with TRBJ1-2; D is uncertain. CDR1 and CDR2 (germline): MNHEY, SVGAGI. This CDR3 region has 12 residues. The V gene lost 2 bases and the J gene lost 8 bases, with 9 bases spanning the gap.

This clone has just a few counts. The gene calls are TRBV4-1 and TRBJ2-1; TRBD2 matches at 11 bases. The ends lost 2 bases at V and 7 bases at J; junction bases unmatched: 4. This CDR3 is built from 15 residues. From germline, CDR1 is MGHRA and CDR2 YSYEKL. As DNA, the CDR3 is TGCGCCAGCAGCCAACCAACTAGCGGGGGAAATGAGCAGTTCTTC. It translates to CASSQPTSGGNEQFF.

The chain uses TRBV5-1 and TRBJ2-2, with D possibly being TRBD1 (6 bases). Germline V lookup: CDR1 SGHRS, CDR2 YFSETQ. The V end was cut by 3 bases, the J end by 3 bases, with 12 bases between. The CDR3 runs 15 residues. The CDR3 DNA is TGCGCCAGCAGCTCTGGAACAGGGCACACCGGGGAGCTGTTTTTT. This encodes CASSSGTGHTGELFF.

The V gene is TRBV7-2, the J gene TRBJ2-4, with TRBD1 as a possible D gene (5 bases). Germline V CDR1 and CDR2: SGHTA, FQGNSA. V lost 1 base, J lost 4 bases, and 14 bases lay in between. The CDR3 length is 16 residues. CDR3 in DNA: TGTGCCAGCAGCTTAGGACAGTCCGTAGGGAAAAACATTCAGTACTTC. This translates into CASSLGQSVGKNIQYF.

The CDR3 sequence: CASSLGRMTGFAGELFF. The CDR3, as DNA: TGTGCCAGCAGCTTAGGGCGTATGACAGGGTTTGCCGGGGAGCTGTTTTTT. This chain links TRBV5-8 with TRBJ2-2; 7 nucleotides align to TRBD1. The CDR3 length is 17 residues. With 2 bases clipped from V and 6 bases from J, the junction kept 13 bases outside the gene matches. The germline CDR1 and CDR2 sequences are SGHTS and YDEGEE. Looking up the rest from reference TRBV5-8 and TRBJ2-2 gives the full variable domain: EAGVTQSPTHLIKTRGQQATLRCSPISGHTSVYWYQQALGLGLQFLLWYDEGEERNRGNFPPRFSGRQFPNYSSELNVNALELEDSALYLCASSLGRMTGFAGELFFGEGSRLTVL.

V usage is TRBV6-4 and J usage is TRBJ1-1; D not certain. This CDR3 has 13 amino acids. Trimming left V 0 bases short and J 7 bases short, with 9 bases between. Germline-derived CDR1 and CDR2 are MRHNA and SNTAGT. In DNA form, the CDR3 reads TGTGCCAGCAGTGACTCGAGTGGTCGTGAAGCTTTCTTT. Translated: CASSDSSGREAFF.

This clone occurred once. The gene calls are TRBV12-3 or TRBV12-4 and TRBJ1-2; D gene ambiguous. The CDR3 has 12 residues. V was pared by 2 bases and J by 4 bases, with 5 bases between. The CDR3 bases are TGTGCCAGCAGTTTATACGGCTATGGCTACACCTTC. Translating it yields CASSLYGYGYTF.